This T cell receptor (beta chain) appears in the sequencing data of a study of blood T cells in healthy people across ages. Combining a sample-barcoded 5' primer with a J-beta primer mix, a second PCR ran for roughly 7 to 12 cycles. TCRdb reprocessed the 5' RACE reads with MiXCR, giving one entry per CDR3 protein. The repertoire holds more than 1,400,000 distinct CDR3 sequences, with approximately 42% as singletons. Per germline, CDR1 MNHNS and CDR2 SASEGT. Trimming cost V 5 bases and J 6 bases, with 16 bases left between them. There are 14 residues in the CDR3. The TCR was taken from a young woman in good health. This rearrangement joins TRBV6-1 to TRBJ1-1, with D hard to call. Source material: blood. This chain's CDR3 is CASSQLGVFAEAFF. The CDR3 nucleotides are TGTGCCAGCAGTCAACTAGGCGTATTTGCTGAAGCTTTCTTT.